The 17 T cell receptor beta chains in this list originate from one sample, sequenced in a study of shared T cell receptors in the human thymus. Repertoires were generated with immunoSEQ multiplex PCR, while TCRdb's copy carries only in-frame clones and drops some. The sample carries 650,000 to 950,000 clones, approximately 85% recorded once. The same data also contributed to another study, on human thymus T cells.

The sequenced material came from thymocytes. Source of these receptors: a girl under three years old with a congenital heart defect.

The sample holds a few counts of this clone. The chain carries TRBV4-1 and TRBJ1-4, with D unclear. Per the germline V gene, CDR1 is MGHRA and CDR2 is YSYEKL. V was trimmed by 3 bases and J by 0 bases, leaving 11 bases between them. The CDR3 spans 16 residues. The CDR3 DNA reads TGCGCCAGCAGCCATCCAGACAAGCCAACTAATGAAAAACTGTTTTTT. Encoded protein: CASSHPDKPTNEKLFF.

This rearrangement joins TRBV7-9 to TRBJ1-2, with D unresolved. CDR3 size: 17 residues. Germline V lookup: CDR1 SEHNR, CDR2 FQNEAQ (reference sequence). Between the trimmed V and J ends, which lost 5 bases and 4 bases, there was a span of 23 bases. The CDR3 DNA follows: TGTGCCAGCAGCCCAGGATCCCGCTCAGGTCAAGTCTATGGCTACACCTTC. This gives the protein CASSPGSRSGQVYGYTF.

This clone was seen just once. The genes are TRBV4-1 and TRBJ2-4; maybe TRBD2 (6 bases). The CDR3 sequence is 18 residues long. Trimming shortened V by 3 bases and J by 0 bases, and 18 bases separated the two germline ends. The germline CDR1 and CDR2 sequences are MGHRA and YSYEKL. CDR3 residues: CASSQGRERVKAKNIQYF. In DNA, the CDR3 is TGCGCCAGCAGCCAGGGGCGAGAGCGGGTTAAAGCCAAAAACATTCAGTACTTC.

V gene TRBV5-6 combines with J gene TRBJ1-5; TRBD1 is a possible D gene (6 bases). V was cut by 0 bases and J by 2 bases, with 15 bases left in between. Germline assignment: CDR1 SGHDT and CDR2 YYEEEE. The CDR3 covers 17 residues. The CDR3: CASSLVRGGGGNQPQHF. The CDR3 nucleotides read TGTGCCAGCAGCTTGGTTCGAGGGGGGGGTGGCAATCAGCCCCAGCATTTT.

The rearrangement uses TRBV7-2 and TRBJ2-1; TRBD2 matches at 10 bases. CDR3 length: 16 amino acids. With 8 bases clipped from V and 6 bases from J, the junction kept 13 bases outside the gene matches. The germline V gene encodes CDR1 SGHTA and CDR2 FQGNSA. Here the CDR3 DNA reads TGTGCCAGCGCCAAGCTGACCAGCGGGGGGGCCAATGAGCAGTTCTTC. Residues: CASAKLTSGGANEQFF.

This clone came up once. This chain uses TRBV7-8 with TRBJ2-7; tentatively, D is TRBD1 (6 bases). The germline V gene encodes CDR1 SGHVS and CDR2 FQNEAQ. CDR3 length: 15 amino acids. Trimming took 5 bases from V and 9 from J, leaving 23 bases between them. CDR3 DNA: TGTGCCAGCAGCCCCCGCAAGGGGGAGTGGGACGCGCAGTACTTC. This gives the protein CASSPRKGEWDAQYF.

Turning to this clone: At the DNA level, this CDR3 is encoded by other sequences in the same sample as well. This sequence joins TRBV19 and TRBJ1-2; the D gene is possibly TRBD1 (6 bases). Trimming pared 7 bases from V and 4 bases from J, leaving 28 bases between. The CDR3 sequence is 18 residues long. Per germline, CDR1 LNHDA and CDR2 SQIVND (reference sequence). CDR3 sequence: CASTKASDSFLGSYGYTF. The CDR3 nucleotides read TGTGCCAGTACCAAGGCGTCGGACAGTTTCCTAGGAAGCTATGGCTACACCTTC.

CDR3 nucleotides: TGCAGTGCCCAGGGTTTGACGCAGTATTTT. Encoded protein: CSAQGLTQYF. The chain joins TRBV20-1 to TRBJ2-3; D may be TRBD1 (5 bases). The V gene's germline CDR1 is DFQATT and CDR2 SNEGSKA (reference sequence). Trimming cost V 6 bases and J 9 bases, with 10 bases left between them. This CDR3 comprises 10 residues.

This clone was found once. The chain carries TRBV7-4 and TRBJ1-2; 9 bases map to TRBD1. This CDR3 region has 14 residues. The J segment lost 5 bases and the V segment lost 5 bases, leaving 6 bases of the junction unmatched. Per germline, CDR1 SGHVT and CDR2 SQSDAQ. CDR3 loop: CASSKIGQGYGYTF. CDR3 nucleotide sequence: TGTGCCAGCAGCAAGATTGGACAGGGGTATGGCTACACCTTC.

V and J are TRBV5-1 and TRBJ1-3; 7 nucleotides align to TRBD1. Germline loops: CDR1 SGHRS, CDR2 YFSETQ. J was trimmed by 4 bases and V by 0 bases; bases with no gene match: 7. The CDR3 length is 16 residues. This chain's CDR3 is CASSLAVAGGGNTIYF. CDR3 coding DNA: TGCGCCAGCAGCTTGGCCGTGGCAGGGGGAGGAAACACCATATATTTT.

The chain has TRBV28 and TRBJ2-1, with D maybe TRBD1 (6 bases). Germline V gene data show CDR1 as MDHEN and CDR2 as SYDVKM. The ends were cut back, 6 bases at V and 5 bases at J, with 14 bases in the middle. This CDR3 comprises 14 residues. The CDR3 DNA sequence: TGTGCCAGCAGCCAACAGGGTTCTCACAATGAGCAGTTCTTC. It yields the protein CASSQQGSHNEQFF.

Only a few counts were recorded for this clone. The chain recombines TRBV30 with TRBJ2-3, with TRBD1 matching 8 bases. Germline V gene sequence: CDR1 GTSNPN, CDR2 SVGIG (reference sequence). V trimming: 3 bases; J trimming: 6 bases; junction bases outside the gene matches: 11. The CDR3 length is 15 residues. CDR3 loop: CAWRPDRGFTDTQYF. The CDR3 DNA sequence: TGTGCCTGGAGACCCGACAGGGGATTTACGGATACGCAGTATTTT. Filled out from reference TRBV30 and TRBJ2-3, the complete variable domain reads SQTIHQWPATLVQPVGSPLSLECTVEGTSNPNLYWYRQAAGRGLQLLFYSVGIGQISSEVPQNLSASRPQDRQFILSSKKLLLSDSGFYLCAWRPDRGFTDTQYFGPGTRLTVL.

The chain couples TRBV7-2 to TRBJ1-5; no clear D gene. The CDR3 contains 14 residues. The germline gives CDR1 SGHTA, CDR2 FQGNSA. Trimming pared 4 bases from V and 1 base from J, leaving 8 bases between. The CDR3 sequence is CASSSPGSNQPQHF. DNA of the CDR3: TGTGCCAGCAGCTCCCCGGGGAGCAATCAGCCCCAGCATTTT.

The chain combines TRBV9 with TRBJ1-6; the D gene is possibly TRBD1 (5 bases). Germline CDR1 SGDLS, CDR2 YYNGEE. Trimming took 3 bases from V and 14 from J, leaving 15 bases between them. The CDR3 consists of 13 residues. The CDR3 DNA follows: TGTGCCAGCAGCGCTCCCAGGGCGGGGTCCCTCCACTTT. As protein: CASSAPRAGSLHF.

The chain is built from TRBV6-5 and TRBJ1-2; 9 bases align to TRBD1. Germline CDR1 and CDR2: MNHEY and SVGAGI. V dropped 4 bases and J dropped 6; count of bases not matched to a gene: 9. The CDR3 sequence is 15 residues long. The CDR3: CASSSLQGAVDGYTF. The CDR3 coding sequence is TGTGCCAGCAGTTCGTTACAGGGGGCGGTCGATGGCTACACCTTC.

The chain is built from TRBV27 and TRBJ2-5; 11 bases are shared with TRBD2. V shed 2 bases and J 6 bases; nucleotides not matched to a gene: 5. CDR3 length equals 15 residues. CDR1 MNHEY and CDR2 SMNVEV come from the germline V gene (reference sequence). In DNA, the CDR3 is TGTGCCAGCAGTTTAAGACTAGCGGGGCTACAGACCCAGTACTTC. Its protein product is CASSLRLAGLQTQYF.

This chain links TRBV5-6 with TRBJ2-5; no firm D call. Per germline, CDR1 SGHDT and CDR2 YYEEEE. Trimming took off 1 base at V and 4 bases at J, with 17 bases between the two ends. This CDR3 comprises 16 residues. The CDR3 spells CASSLRSPSSGETQYF. CDR3 in DNA: TGTGCCAGCAGCTTGCGATCACCCTCATCGGGAGAGACCCAGTACTTC.